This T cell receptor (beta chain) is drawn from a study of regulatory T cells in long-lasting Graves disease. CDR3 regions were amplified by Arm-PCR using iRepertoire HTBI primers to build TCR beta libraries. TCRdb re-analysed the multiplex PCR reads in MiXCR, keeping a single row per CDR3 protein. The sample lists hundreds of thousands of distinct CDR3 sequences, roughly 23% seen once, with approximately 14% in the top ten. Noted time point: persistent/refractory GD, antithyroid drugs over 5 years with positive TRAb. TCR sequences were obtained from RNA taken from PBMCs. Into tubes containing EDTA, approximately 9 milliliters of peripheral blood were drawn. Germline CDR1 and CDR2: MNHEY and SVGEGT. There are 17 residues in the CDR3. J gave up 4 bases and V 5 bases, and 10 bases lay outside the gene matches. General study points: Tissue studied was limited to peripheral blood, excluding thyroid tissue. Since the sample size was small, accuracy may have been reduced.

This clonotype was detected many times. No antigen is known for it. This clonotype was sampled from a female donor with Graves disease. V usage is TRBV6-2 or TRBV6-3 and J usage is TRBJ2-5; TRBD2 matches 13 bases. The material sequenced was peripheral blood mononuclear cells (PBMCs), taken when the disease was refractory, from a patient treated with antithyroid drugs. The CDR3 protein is CASSAPRLAGGIETQYF. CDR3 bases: TGTGCCAGCAGTGCACCAAGACTAGCGGGAGGTATAGAGACCCAGTACTTC.